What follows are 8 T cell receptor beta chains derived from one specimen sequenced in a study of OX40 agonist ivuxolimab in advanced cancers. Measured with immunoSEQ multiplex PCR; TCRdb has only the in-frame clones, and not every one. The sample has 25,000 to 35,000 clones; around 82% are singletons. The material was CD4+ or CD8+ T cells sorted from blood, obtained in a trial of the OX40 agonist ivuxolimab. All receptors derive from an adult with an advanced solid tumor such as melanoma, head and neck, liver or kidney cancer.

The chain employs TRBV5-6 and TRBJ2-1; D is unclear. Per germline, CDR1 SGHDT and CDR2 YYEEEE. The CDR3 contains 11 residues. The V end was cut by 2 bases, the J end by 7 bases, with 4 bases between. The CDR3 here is CASSLGNEQFF. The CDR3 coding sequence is TGTGCCAGCAGCTTAGGGAATGAGCAGTTCTTC.

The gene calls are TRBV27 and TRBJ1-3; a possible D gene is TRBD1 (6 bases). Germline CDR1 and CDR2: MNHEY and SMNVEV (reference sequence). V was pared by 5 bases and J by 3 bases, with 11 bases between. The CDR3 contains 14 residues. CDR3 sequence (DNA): TGTGCCAGCAGTCCCCAGGGGAGTGGAAACACCATATATTTT. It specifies CASSPQGSGNTIYF.

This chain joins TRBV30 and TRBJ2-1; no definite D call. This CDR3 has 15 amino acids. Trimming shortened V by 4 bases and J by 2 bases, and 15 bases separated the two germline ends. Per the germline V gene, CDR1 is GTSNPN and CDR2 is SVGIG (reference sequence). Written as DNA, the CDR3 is TGTGCCTGGATATCTGGCACCGCCCCCTACAATGAGCAGTTCTTC. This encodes CAWISGTAPYNEQFF.

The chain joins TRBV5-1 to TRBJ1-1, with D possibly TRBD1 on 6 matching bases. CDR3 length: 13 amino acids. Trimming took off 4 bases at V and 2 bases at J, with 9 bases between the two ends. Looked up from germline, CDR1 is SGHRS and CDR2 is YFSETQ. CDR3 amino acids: CASSTQGNTEAFF. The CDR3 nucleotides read TGCGCCAGCAGCACACAGGGTAACACTGAAGCTTTCTTT.

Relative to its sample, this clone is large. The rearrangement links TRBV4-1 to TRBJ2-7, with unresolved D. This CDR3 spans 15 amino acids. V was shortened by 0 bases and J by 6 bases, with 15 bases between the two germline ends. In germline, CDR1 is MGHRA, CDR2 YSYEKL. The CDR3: CASSQEGTGISEQYF. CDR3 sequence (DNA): TGCGCCAGCAGCCAAGAGGGCACGGGTATTTCCGAGCAGTACTTC.

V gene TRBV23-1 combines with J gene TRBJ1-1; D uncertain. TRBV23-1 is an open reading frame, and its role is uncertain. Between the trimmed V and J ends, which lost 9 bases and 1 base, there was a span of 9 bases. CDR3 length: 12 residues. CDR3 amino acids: CARIRWNTEAFF. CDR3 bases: TGCGCCAGAATACGGTGGAACACTGAAGCTTTCTTT.

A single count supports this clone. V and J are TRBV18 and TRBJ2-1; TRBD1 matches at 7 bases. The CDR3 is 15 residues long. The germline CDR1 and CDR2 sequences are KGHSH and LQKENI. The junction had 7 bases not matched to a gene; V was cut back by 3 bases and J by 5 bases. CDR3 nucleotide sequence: TGTGCCAGCTCACCGGGCTACAGGGGCGACAATGAGCAGTTCTTC. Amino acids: CASSPGYRGDNEQFF.

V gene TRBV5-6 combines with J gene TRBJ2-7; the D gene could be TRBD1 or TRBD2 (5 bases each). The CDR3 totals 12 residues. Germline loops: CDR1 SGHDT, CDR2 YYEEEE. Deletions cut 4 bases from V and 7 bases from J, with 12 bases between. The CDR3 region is CASSPGTGEQYF. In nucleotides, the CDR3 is TGTGCCAGCAGCCCCGGGACGGGTGAGCAGTACTTC. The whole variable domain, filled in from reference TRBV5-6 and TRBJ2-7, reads DAGVTQSPTHLIKTRGQQVTLRCSPKSGHDTVSWYQQALGQGPQFIFQYYEEEERQRGNFPDRFSGHQFPNYSSELNVNALLLGDSALYLCASSPGTGEQYFGPGTRLTVT.